This T cell receptor (beta chain) was recovered during a study of T cells in Graves' hyperthyroidism and ophthalmopathy. This clonotype came up many times. What it recognizes is unknown. Researchers amplified the TCR beta CDR3 regions from RNA transcripts. When the TCR CDR3 underwent first-round RT-PCR, the HTBI primer set was used. MiXCR, applied by TCRdb to the multiplex PCR reads, yields one record per CDR3 protein. The table shows around 620,000 distinct CDR3 sequences, with 46% occurring only once. The CDR3 is made up of 15 amino acids. The germline gives CDR1 SEHNR, CDR2 FQNEAQ (reference sequence). Trimming shortened V by 2 bases and J by 3 bases, and 8 bases separated the two germline ends. Study results and limitations: Within blood appeared most thyroid clonotypes that had expanded above 0.001. Stable hyperthyroidism was separated from ophthalmopathy by a model based on 13 V-J features.

The sequenced sample consisted of peripheral blood or thyroid tissue (not recorded which). This clonotype originated in an adult woman with Graves' disease, either hyperthyroidism or ophthalmopathy (not recorded which). The chain links TRBV7-9 to TRBJ2-6; no clear D. The CDR3 region is CASSLSKRGANVLTF. In DNA form, the CDR3 reads TGTGCCAGCAGCTTATCAAAACGTGGGGCCAACGTCCTGACTTTC.